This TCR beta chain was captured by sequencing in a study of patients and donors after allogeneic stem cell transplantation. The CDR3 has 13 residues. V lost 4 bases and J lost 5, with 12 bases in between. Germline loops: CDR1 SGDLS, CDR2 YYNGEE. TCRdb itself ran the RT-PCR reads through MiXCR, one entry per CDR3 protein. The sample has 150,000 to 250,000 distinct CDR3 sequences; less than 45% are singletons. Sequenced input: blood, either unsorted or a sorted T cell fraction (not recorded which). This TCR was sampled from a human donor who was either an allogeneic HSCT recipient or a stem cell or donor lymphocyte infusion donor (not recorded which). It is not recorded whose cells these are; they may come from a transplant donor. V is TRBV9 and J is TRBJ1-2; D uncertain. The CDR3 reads CASSPRAGYGYTF. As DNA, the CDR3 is TGTGCCAGCAGCCCTAGGGCGGGATATGGCTACACCTTC.